A selection of T cell receptor beta chains follows, all from one sample in a study of T cells in Graves' hyperthyroidism and ophthalmopathy. TCRdb passed the multiplex PCR reads through MiXCR, listing each CDR3 protein once. This sample has 370,000 or so distinct CDR3 sequences; roughly 13% occur once, and the top ten carry less than 25%. Sequenced: blood. Every receptor here comes from a man aged 30 to 45 with Graves' hyperthyroidism that later progressed to Graves' ophthalmopathy. CDR3s include the opening cysteine and the closing phenylalanine or tryptophan. D genes are given only for firm matches. The listing skips clone size in some rows; elsewhere it reads once, few, many or a size class.

j_gene: TRBJ2-3
abundance: few
d_gene: TRBD2
len: 17
v_gene: TRBV10-3
CDR3aa: CAISESTSGGATDTQYF
CDR3nt: TGTGCCATCAGTGAGTCGACTAGCGGGGGGGCCACAGATACGCAGTATTTT

j_gene: TRBJ1-1
abundance: NA
d_gene: NA
len: 14
v_gene: TRBV6-2/TRBV6-3
CDR3aa: CASSYSGRSERAFF
CDR3nt: TGTGCCAGCAGTTATTCAGGGAGATCGGAGCGAGCTTTCTTT

j_gene: TRBJ1-5
abundance: many
d_gene: TRBD1
len: 17
v_gene: TRBV12-3/TRBV12-4
CDR3aa: CASSSPGTGNSNQPQHF
CDR3nt: TGTGCCAGCAGTTCCCCCGGGACAGGTAATAGCAATCAGCCCCAGCATTTT

j_gene: TRBJ2-7
abundance: many
d_gene: TRBD1
len: 14
v_gene: TRBV11-2
CDR3aa: CASSFQRTGEKQYF
CDR3nt: TGTGCCAGCAGCTTTCAAAGGACAGGGGAGAAGCAGTACTTC

j_gene: TRBJ2-5
abundance: few
d_gene: TRBD2
len: 15
v_gene: TRBV15
CDR3aa: CATSLQGLARETQYF
CDR3nt: TGTGCCACCAGCTTACAGGGACTAGCGAGAGAGACCCAGTACTTC

j_gene: TRBJ2-5
abundance: NA
d_gene: NA
len: 15
v_gene: TRBV28
CDR3aa: CASSEGGGFQETQYF
CDR3nt: TGTGCCAGCTCGGAGGGGGGCGGATTCCAAGAGACCCAGTACTTC

j_gene: TRBJ2-5
abundance: many
d_gene: TRBD1
len: 13
v_gene: TRBV20-1
CDR3aa: CSARRTGGETQYF
CDR3nt: TGCAGTGCTAGACGGACAGGGGGAGAGACCCAGTACTTC

j_gene: TRBJ1-2
abundance: many
d_gene: TRBD1
len: 16
v_gene: TRBV7-9
CDR3aa: CASSYWDRVENYGYTF
CDR3nt: TGTGCCAGCAGCTATTGGGACAGGGTGGAGAACTATGGCTACACCTTC

j_gene: TRBJ1-1
abundance: many
d_gene: NA
len: 13
v_gene: TRBV3-1
CDR3aa: CASSQGLLTEAFF
CDR3nt: TGTGCCAGCAGCCAAGGGTTGCTAACTGAAGCTTTCTTT

j_gene: TRBJ1-6
abundance: many
d_gene: NA
len: 15
v_gene: TRBV28
CDR3aa: CASNPGNPYNSPLHF
CDR3nt: TGTGCCAGCAACCCAGGGAATCCTTATAATTCACCCCTCCACTTT

j_gene: TRBJ2-5
abundance: many
d_gene: NA
len: 15
v_gene: TRBV20-1
CDR3aa: CSARVERVIQETQYF
CDR3nt: TGCAGTGCTAGGGTGGAGCGGGTGATCCAAGAGACCCAGTACTTC

j_gene: TRBJ2-3
abundance: many
d_gene: NA
len: 16
v_gene: TRBV11-3
CDR3aa: CASSSTPRTRTDTQYF
CDR3nt: TGTGCCAGCAGCTCTACTCCGCGGACACGCACAGATACGCAGTATTTT

j_gene: TRBJ2-3
abundance: few
d_gene: TRBD2
len: 15
v_gene: TRBV4-1
CDR3aa: CASSQDGTSADTQYF
CDR3nt: TGCGCCAGCAGCCAAGATGGGACTAGTGCAGATACGCAGTATTTT

j_gene: TRBJ1-2
abundance: NA
d_gene: TRBD1
len: 15
v_gene: TRBV29-1
CDR3aa: CSVGGPGTGDYGYTF
CDR3nt: TGCAGCGTTGGGGGACCCGGGACAGGGGACTATGGCTACACCTTC

j_gene: TRBJ1-2
abundance: few
d_gene: TRBD1
len: 15
v_gene: TRBV14
CDR3aa: CASSQGDRENYGYTF
CDR3nt: TGTGCCAGCAGCCAAGGGGACAGGGAAAACTATGGCTACACCTTC

j_gene: TRBJ1-1
abundance: many
d_gene: TRBD1
len: 13
v_gene: TRBV2
CDR3aa: CASSGQEGTEAFF
CDR3nt: TGTGCCAGCAGCGGACAGGAGGGCACTGAAGCTTTCTTT

j_gene: TRBJ1-1
abundance: many
d_gene: NA
len: 14
v_gene: TRBV7-6
CDR3aa: CASSLDGGDTEAFF
CDR3nt: TGTGCCAGCAGCTTAGACGGGGGGGACACTGAAGCTTTCTTT